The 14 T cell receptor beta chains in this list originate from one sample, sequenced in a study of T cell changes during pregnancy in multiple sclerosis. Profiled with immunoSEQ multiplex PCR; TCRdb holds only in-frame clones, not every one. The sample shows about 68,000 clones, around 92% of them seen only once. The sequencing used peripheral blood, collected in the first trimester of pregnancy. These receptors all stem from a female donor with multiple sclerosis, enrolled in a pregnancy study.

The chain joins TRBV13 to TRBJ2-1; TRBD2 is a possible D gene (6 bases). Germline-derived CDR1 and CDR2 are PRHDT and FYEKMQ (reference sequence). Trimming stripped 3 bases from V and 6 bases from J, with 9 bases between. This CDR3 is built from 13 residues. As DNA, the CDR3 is TGTGCCAGCAGCTTGGGGGACTCCAATGAGCAGTTCTTC. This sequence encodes CASSLGDSNEQFF.

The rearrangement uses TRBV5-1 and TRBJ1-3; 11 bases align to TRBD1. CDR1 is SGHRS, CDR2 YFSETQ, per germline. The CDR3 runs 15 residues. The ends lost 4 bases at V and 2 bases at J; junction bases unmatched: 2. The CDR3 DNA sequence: TGCGCCAGCAGCCAGGACAGGGGGCCTGGAAACACCATATATTTT. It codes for CASSQDRGPGNTIYF.

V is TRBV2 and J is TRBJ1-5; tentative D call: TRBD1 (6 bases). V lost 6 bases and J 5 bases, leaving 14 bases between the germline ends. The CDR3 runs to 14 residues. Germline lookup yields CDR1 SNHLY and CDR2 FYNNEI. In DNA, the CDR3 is TGTGCCAGCAGATCAGGGGTCGGGGATCAGCCCCAGCATTTT. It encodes CASRSGVGDQPQHF. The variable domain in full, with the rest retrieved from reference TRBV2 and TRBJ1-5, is EPEVTQTPSHQVTQMGQEVILRCVPISNHLYFYWYRQILGQKVEFLVSFYNNEISEKSEIFDDQFSVERPDGSNFTLKIRSTKLEDSAMYFCASRSGVGDQPQHFGDGTRLSIL.

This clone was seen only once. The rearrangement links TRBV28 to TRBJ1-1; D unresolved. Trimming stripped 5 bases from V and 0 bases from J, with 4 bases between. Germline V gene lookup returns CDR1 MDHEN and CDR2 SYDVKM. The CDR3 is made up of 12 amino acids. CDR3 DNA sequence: TGTGCCAGCAGTCCCTTGAACACTGAAGCTTTCTTT. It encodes CASSPLNTEAFF.

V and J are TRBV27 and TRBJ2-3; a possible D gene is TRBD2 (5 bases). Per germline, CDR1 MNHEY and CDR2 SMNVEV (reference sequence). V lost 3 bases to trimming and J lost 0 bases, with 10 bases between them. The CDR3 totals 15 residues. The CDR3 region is CASSFLAYSTDTQYF. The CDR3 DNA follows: TGTGCCAGCAGTTTTCTAGCCTATAGCACAGATACGCAGTATTTT.

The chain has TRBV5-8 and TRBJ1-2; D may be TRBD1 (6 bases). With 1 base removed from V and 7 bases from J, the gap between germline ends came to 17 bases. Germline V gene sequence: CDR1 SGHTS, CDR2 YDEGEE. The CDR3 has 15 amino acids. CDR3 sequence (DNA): TGTGCCAGCAGCTTGATCCCAGGGGAATTGGGTGGCTACACCTTC. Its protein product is CASSLIPGELGGYTF.

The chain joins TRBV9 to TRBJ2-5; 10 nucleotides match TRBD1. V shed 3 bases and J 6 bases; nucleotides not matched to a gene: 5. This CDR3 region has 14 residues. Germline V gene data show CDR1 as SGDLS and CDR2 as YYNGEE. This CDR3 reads CASSDRDRGKTQYF. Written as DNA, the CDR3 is TGTGCCAGCAGCGACCGGGACAGGGGTAAGACCCAGTACTTC.

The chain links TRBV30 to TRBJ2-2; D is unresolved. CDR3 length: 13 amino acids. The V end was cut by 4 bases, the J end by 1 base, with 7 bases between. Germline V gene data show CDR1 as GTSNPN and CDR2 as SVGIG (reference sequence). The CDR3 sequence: CAWNNMNTGELFF. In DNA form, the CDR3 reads TGTGCCTGGAATAACATGAACACCGGGGAGCTGTTTTTT.

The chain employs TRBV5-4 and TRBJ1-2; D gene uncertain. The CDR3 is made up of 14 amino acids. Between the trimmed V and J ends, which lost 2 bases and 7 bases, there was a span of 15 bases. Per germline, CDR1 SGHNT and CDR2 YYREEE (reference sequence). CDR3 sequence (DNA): TGTGCCAGCAGCTTTCGCGGGAGAGGTAGTGGCTACACCTTC. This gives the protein CASSFRGRGSGYTF.

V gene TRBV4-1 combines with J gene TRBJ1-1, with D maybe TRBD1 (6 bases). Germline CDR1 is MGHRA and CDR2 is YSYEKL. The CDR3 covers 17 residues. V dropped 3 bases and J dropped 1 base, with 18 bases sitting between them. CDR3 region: CASSHTNRAVRNTEAFF. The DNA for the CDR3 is TGCGCCAGCAGCCATACCAACAGGGCTGTGAGGAACACTGAAGCTTTCTTT.

CDR3 sequence reads: CSAPDRRNTEAFF. The CDR3 nucleotides are TGCAGCGCCCCGGACAGGCGGAACACTGAAGCTTTCTTT. The chain is built from TRBV29-1 and TRBJ1-1; 7 bases align to TRBD1. V lost 7 bases, J lost 1 base, and 6 bases stayed unmatched. CDR3 length equals 13 residues. Germline V gene lookup returns CDR1 SQVTM and CDR2 ANQGSEA.

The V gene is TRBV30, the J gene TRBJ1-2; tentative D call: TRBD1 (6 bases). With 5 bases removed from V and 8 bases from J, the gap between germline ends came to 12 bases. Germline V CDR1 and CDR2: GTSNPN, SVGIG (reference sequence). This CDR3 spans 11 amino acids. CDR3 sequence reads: CAWGGQRGYTF. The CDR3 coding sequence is TGTGCCTGGGGCGGACAGCGCGGCTACACCTTC.

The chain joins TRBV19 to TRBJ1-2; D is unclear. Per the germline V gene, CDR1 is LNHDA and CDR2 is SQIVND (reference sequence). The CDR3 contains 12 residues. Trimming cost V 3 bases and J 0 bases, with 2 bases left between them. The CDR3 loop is CASSISNYGYTF. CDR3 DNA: TGTGCCAGTAGTATCTCTAACTATGGCTACACCTTC.

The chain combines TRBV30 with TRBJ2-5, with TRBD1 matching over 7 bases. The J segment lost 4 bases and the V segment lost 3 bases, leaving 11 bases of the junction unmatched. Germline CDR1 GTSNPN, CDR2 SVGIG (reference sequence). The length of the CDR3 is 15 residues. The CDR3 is CAWRHPGQYGETQYF. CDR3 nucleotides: TGTGCCTGGAGGCACCCGGGACAGTATGGAGAGACCCAGTACTTC.